This T cell receptor beta chain came from a study of spatial heterogeneity in lung cancer (dated by TCRdb to the late 2010s). About the full investigation: Beta-chain transcripts were consistently detected in greater numbers than alpha-chain transcripts, which likely reflected higher beta-chain transcript abundance. In the raw uncorrected reads, each unique combination of TCR and UMI appeared more than ten times on average. The study quantitatively compared TCR alpha and beta repertoires across multiple tumor regions, matched nontumor lung and blood in non-small cell lung cancer. TCR repertoire features were related to nonsynonymous mutation counts determined by whole-exome sequencing of tumor tissue. At surgery, both alpha and beta chains were TCR-sequenced in under 250 tumor regions, 63 to 65 matched nontumor lung samples and 56 PBMC samples. What the authors observed across the whole study: Ubiquitous expanded tumor TCRs were detected in blood more often at tumor resection than at routine follow-up. Confirming at a functional level the hypothesis that regional TCRs recognize regional mutations was considered to require additional single-cell paired TCR alpha and beta sequencing.

From cysteine to phenylalanine, the CDR3 is 14 amino acids long. Here the CDR3 DNA is all that survives: 42 bases in frame from base 1. The germline V gene (reference sequence) specifies MNHEY as CDR1 and SMNVEV as CDR2. Compared with germline, V lacks 5 bases and J lacks 6 bases; bases without a gene match: 7. To prepare the library, 5' RACE was applied. For sequencing, a NextSeq 500 was employed. The TCR library protocol attached a unique molecular identifier to each TCR cDNA molecule to allow correction of PCR and sequencing errors. Concerning the study's data processing: TCR identification, UMI-based error correction and CDR3 extraction were all carried out with Decombinator tools. Expanded TCRs were defined as those above a frequency of 2 per 1,000, corresponding to the top 1% of the tumor frequency distribution. Each repertoire was subsampled 100 times to 5,000 TCRs, after which Renyi diversity was computed with the R vegan package. CDR3 similarity networks were constructed using string-kernel similarity of amino acid triplets, with links drawn between CDR3s whose pairwise similarity was above 0.82. TCRdb reprocessing: public reads trimmed at Q25 with fastp, clones called with MiXCR, in-frame beta chains kept. Under each unique CDR3 protein, matching rows form one entry showing the most common genes and DNA. The V and J calls come from TCRdb's annotation, not from the publication. Here the sample has 45,000 to 55,000 distinct CDR3 sequences; roughly 5% occur a single time. Around 10% of the sample is in the top ten clones.

The sample's time point label, decoded: sample taken at primary tumor resection. The donors were about 71 patients from the lung TRACERx cohort who had early-stage, untreated non-small cell lung cancer. For TCR sequencing, whole RNA was extracted from tumor and nontumor lung tissue, or from cryopreserved PBMC samples, and no cell sorting was done. Only patients for whom sufficient RNA was available from at least two tumor regions were selected for TCR sequencing. In its sample, this clonotype was seen a few times. Its antigen is still unknown. The input lacks base qualities; no much larger clone sits a single base away.

The clonotype comes from a male donor with early-stage non-small cell lung cancer. The sequencing here drew on PBMCs, taken at surgery. The chain is assembled from TRBV27 and TRBJ1-5, with 7 middle bases fitting TRBD1. Here the CDR3 is given as CASSGQGGSQPQHF. Read as DNA, the sequence is TGTGCCAGCAGTGGGCAGGGGGGAAGTCAGCCCCAGCATTTT.